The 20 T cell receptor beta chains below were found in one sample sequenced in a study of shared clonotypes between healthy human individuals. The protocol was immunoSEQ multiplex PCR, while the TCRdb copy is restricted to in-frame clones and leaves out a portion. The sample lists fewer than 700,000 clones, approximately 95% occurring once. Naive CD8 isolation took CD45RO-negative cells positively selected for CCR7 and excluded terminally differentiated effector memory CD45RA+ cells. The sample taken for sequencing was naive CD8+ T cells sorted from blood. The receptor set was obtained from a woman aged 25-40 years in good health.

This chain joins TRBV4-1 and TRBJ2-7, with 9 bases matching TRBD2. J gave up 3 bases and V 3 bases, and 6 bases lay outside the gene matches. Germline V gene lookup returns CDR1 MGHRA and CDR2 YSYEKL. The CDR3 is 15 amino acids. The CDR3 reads CASSHPTSGFYEQYF. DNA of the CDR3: TGCGCCAGCAGCCATCCGACTAGCGGATTCTACGAGCAGTACTTC.

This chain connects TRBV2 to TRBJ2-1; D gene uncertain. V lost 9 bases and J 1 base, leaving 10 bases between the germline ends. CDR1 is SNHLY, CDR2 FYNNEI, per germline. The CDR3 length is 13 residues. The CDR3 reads CARGALSYNEQFF. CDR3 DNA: TGTGCCAGAGGTGCGCTTTCCTACAATGAGCAGTTCTTC.

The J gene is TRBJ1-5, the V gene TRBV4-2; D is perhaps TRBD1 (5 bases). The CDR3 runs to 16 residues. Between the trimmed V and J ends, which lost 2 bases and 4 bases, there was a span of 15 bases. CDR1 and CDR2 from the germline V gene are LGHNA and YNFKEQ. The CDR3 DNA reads TGTGCCAGCAGCCAAACGTCGTCAGGGATTAATCAGCCCCAGCATTTT. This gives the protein CASSQTSSGINQPQHF.

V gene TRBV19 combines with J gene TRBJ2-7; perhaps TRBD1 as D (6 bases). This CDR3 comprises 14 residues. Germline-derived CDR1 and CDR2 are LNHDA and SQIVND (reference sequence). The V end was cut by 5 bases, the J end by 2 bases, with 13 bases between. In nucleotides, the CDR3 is TGTGCCAGTAGTGGTACGACAGGCGCCTACGAGCAGTACTTC. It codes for CASSGTTGAYEQYF.

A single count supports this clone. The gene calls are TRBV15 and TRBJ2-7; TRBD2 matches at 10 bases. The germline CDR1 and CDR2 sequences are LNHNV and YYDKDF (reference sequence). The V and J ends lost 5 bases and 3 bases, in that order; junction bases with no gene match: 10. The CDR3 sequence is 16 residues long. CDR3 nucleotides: TGTGCCACCAGCTCAACCCAGCGGGAGGGTTACTACGAGCAGTACTTC. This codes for CATSSTQREGYYEQYF. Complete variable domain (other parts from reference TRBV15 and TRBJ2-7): DAMVIQNPRYQVTQFGKPVTLSCSQTLNHNVMYWYQQKSSQAPKLLFHYYDKDFNNEADTPDNFQSRRPNTSFCFLDIRSPGLGDTAMYLCATSSTQREGYYEQYFGPGTRLTVT.

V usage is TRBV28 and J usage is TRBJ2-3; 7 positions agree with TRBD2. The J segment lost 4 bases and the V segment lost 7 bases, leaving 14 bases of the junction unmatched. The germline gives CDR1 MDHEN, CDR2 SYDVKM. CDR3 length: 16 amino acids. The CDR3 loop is CASTTPRRERPDTQYF. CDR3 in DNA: TGTGCCAGCACCACCCCGCGGCGGGAGCGGCCAGATACGCAGTATTTT.

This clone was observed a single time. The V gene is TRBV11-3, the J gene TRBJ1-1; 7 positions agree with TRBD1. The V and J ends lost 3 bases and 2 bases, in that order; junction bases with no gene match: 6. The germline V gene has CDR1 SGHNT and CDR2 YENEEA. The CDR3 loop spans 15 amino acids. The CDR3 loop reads CASSLDTGANTEAFF. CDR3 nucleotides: TGTGCCAGCAGCTTGGATACAGGGGCAAACACTGAAGCTTTCTTT.

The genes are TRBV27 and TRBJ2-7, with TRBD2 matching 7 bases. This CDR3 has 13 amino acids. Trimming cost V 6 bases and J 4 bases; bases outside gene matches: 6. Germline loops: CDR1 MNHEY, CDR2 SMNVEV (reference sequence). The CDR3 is CASRPASGYEQYF. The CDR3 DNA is TGTGCCAGCAGACCGGCTAGCGGTTACGAGCAGTACTTC.

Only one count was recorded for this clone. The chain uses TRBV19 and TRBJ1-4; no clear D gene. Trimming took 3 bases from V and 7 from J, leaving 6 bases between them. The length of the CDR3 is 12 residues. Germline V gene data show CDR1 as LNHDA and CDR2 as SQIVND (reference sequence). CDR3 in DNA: TGTGCCAGTAGTATCGGAACTGAAAAACTGTTTTTT. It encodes CASSIGTEKLFF.

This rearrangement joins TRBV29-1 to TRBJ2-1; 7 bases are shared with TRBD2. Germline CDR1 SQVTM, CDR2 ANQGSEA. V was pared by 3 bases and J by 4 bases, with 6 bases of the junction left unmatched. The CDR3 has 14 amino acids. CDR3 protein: CSVDAGDVYNEQFF. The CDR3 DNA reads TGCAGCGTTGACGCGGGAGATGTTTACAATGAGCAGTTCTTC.

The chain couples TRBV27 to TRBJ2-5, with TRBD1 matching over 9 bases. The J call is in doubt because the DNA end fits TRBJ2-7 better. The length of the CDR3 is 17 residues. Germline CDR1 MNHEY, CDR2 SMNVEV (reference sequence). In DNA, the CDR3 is TGTGCCAGCAGTTTGCGGGGAAGGGGGACAGGGCCCCACGAGCAGTACTTC. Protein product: CASSLRGRGTGPHEQYF.

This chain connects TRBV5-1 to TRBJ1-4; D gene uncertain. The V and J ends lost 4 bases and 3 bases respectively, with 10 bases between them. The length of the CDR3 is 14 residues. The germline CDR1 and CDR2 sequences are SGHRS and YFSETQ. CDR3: CASSARAPNEKLFF. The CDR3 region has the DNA TGCGCCAGCAGCGCCCGGGCCCCTAATGAAAAACTGTTTTTT.

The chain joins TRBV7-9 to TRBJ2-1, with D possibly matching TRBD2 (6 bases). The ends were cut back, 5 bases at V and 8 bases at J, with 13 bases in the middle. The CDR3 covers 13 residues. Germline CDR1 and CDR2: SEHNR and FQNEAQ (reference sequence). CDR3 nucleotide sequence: TGTGCCAGCAGCACCGTTCTAGCGTATGAGCAGTTCTTC. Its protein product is CASSTVLAYEQFF.

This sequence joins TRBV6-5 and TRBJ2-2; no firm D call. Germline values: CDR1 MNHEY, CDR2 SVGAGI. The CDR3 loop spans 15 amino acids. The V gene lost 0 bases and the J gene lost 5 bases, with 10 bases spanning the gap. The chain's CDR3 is CASSYSSLGTGELFF. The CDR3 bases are TGTGCCAGCAGTTACTCGAGTCTGGGGACCGGGGAGCTGTTTTTT.

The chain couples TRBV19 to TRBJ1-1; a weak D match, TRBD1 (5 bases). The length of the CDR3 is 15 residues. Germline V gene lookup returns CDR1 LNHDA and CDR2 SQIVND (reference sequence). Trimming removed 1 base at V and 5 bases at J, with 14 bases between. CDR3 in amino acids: CASSIGPMGGTEAFF. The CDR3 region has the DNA TGTGCCAGTAGTATAGGACCCATGGGGGGAACTGAAGCTTTCTTT.

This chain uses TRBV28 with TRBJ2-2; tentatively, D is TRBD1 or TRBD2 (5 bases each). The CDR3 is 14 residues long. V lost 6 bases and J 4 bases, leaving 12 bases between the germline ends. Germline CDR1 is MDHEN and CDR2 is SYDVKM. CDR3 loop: CASRGTGSTGELFF. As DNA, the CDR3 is TGTGCCAGCAGAGGGACGGGGAGCACCGGGGAGCTGTTTTTT.

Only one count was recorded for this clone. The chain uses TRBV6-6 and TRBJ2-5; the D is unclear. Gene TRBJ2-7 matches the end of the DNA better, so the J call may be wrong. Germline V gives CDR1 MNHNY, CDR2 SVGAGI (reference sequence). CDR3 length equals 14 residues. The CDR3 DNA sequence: TGTGCCAGCAGTTATTTACAGAGTAGGCACGAGCAGTACTTC. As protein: CASSYLQSRHEQYF.

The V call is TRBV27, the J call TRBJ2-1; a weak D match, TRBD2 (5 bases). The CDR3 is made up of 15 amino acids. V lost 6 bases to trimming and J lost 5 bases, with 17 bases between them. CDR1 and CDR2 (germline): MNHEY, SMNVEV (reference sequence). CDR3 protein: CASRSRDSFNNEQFF. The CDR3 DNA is TGTGCCAGCAGATCCCGGGATTCTTTCAACAATGAGCAGTTCTTC.

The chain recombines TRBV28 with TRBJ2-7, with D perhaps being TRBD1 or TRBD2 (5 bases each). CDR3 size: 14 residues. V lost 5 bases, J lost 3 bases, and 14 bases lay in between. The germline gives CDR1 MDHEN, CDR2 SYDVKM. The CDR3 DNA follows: TGTGCCAGCAGTACACCGGGGCCTGACTACGAGCAGTACTTC. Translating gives CASSTPGPDYEQYF.

The DNA of the CDR3 is TGCGCCAGCAGCGACGGGATTAGCGGACTCCAAGAGACCCAGTACTTC. It specifies CASSDGISGLQETQYF. The rearrangement links TRBV5-1 to TRBJ2-5; D is perhaps TRBD2 (6 bases). CDR3 length: 16 amino acids. With 4 bases removed from V and 1 base from J, the gap between germline ends came to 17 bases. CDR1 SGHRS and CDR2 YFSETQ come from the germline V gene.